The sequence of this TCR beta chain was determined in a study of siplizumab effects on memory and regulatory T cells. Study-level points and caveats: No assignable naive or memory phenotype existed for roughly 80-96% of proliferating CD4+ or CD8+ clones. Confirmation that proliferating Tregs from siplizumab cultures had suppressive function was not obtained. Siplizumab brought about a significant reduction in alloreactive sequences traceable to unstimulated CD4+ memory cells. Among alloreactive clones, only a minor fraction mapped to unstimulated subsets.

Generated by immunoSEQ multiplex PCR, the TCRdb table keeps only in-frame clones and is missing some. In the table there are 100,000 or so clones, about 93% of which are singletons. Turning to this clone: Its specificity is not known.

The V end lost 5 bases, the J end lost 2 bases, and 9 bases lay between the germline ends. Germline V gene data show CDR1 as LNHDA and CDR2 as SQIVND (reference sequence). This CDR3 region has 13 residues. The receptor's source is a human donor in good health. The rearrangement links TRBV19 to TRBJ1-1, with D unclear. Material for sequencing was non-Treg CD4+ T cells sorted from blood. In DNA form, the CDR3 reads TGTGCCAGTAGTGTCCAGAGAAACACTGAAGCTTTCTTT. Residues: CASSVQRNTEAFF.